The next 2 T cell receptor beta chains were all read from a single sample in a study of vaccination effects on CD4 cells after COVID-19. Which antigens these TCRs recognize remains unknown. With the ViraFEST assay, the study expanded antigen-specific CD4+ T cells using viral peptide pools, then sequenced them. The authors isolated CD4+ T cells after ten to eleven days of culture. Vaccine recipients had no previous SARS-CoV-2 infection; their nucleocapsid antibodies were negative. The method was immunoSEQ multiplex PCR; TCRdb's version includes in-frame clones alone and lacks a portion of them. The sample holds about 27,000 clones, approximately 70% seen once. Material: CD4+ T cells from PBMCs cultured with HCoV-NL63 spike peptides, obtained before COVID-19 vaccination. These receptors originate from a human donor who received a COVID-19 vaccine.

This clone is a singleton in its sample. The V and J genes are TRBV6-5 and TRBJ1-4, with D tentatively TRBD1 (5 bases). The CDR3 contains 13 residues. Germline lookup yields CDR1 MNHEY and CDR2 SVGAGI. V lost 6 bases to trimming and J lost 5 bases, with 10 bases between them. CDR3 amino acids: CASSPQGNEKLFF. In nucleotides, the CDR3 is TGTGCCAGCAGCCCCCAGGGAAATGAAAAACTGTTTTTT.

The CDR3 is CASSYSPLRNTEAFF. CDR3 coding DNA: TGTGCCAGCAGTTACTCGCCGTTGCGGAACACTGAAGCTTTCTTT. The chain has TRBV6-5 and TRBJ1-1; D is unclear. CDR3 length: 15 residues. V was shortened by 0 bases and J by 1 base, with 9 bases between the two germline ends. Germline-derived CDR1 and CDR2 are MNHEY and SVGAGI.